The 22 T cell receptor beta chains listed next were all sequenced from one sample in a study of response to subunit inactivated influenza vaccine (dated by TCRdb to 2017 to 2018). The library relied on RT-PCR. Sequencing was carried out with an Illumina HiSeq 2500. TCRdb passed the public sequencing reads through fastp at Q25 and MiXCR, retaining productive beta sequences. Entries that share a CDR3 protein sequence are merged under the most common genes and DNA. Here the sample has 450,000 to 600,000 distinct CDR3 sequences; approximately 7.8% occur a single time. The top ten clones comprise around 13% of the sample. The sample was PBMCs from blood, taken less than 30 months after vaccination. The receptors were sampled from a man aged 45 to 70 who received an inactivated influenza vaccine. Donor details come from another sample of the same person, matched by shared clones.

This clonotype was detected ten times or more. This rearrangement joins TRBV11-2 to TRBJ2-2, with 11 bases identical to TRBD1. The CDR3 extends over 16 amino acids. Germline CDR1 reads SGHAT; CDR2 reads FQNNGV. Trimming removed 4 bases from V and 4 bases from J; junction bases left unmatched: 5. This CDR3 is CASSWTGGRVTGELFF. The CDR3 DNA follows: TGTGCCAGCAGCTGGACAGGGGGCAGGGTCACCGGGGAGCTGTTTTTT.

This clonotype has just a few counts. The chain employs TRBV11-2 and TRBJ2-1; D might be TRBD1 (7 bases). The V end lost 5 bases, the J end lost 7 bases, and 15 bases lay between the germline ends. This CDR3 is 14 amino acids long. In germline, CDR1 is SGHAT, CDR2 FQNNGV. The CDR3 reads CASSEVTGRNEQFF. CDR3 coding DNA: TGTGCCAGCAGCGAGGTGACAGGGAGGAATGAGCAGTTCTTC.

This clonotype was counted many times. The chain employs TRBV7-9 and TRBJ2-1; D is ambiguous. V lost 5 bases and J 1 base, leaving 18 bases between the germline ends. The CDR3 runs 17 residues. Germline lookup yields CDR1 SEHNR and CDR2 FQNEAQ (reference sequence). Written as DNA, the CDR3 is TGTGCCAGCAGCCCCCCCCGGAACAGTTCTTCCTACAATGAGCAGTTCTTC. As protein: CASSPPRNSSSYNEQFF. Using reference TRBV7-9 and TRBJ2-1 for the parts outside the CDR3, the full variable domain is DTGVSQNPRHKITKRGQNVTFRCDPISEHNRLYWYRQTLGQGPEFLTYFQNEAQLEKSRLLSDRFSAERPKGSFSTLEIQRTEQGDSAMYLCASSPPRNSSSYNEQFFGPGTRLTVL.

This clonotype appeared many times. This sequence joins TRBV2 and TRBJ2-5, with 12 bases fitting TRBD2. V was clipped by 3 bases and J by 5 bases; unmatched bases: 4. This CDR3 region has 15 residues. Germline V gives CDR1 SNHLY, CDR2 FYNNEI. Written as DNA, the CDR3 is TGTGCCAGCAGTGAGACTAGCGGGAGCGGTGAGACCCAGTACTTC. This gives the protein CASSETSGSGETQYF.

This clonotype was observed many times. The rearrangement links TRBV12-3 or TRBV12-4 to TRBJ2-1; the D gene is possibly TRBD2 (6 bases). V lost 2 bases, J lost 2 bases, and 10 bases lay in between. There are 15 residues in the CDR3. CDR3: CASSLIRGTYNEQFF. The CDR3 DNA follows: TGTGCCAGCAGTTTAATTCGGGGGACCTACAATGAGCAGTTCTTC.

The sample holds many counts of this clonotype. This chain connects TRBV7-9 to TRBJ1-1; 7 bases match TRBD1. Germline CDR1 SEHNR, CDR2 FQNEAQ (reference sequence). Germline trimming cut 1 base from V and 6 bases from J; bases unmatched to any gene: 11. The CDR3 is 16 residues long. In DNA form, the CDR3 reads TGTGCCAGCAGCTTAGGCGTGGACAGGCCCGGCCCTGAAGCTTTCTTT. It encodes CASSLGVDRPGPEAFF. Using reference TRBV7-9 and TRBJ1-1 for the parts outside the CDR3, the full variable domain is DTGVSQNPRHKITKRGQNVTFRCDPISEHNRLYWYRQTLGQGPEFLTYFQNEAQLEKSRLLSDRFSAERPKGSFSTLEIQRTEQGDSAMYLCASSLGVDRPGPEAFFGQGTRLTVV.

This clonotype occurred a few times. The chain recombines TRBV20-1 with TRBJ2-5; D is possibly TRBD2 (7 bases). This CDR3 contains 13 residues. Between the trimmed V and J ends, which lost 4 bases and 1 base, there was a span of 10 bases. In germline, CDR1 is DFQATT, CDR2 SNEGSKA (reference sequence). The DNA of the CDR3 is TGCAGTGCTACTCGGGGGGCCCAAGAGACCCAGTACTTC. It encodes CSATRGAQETQYF.

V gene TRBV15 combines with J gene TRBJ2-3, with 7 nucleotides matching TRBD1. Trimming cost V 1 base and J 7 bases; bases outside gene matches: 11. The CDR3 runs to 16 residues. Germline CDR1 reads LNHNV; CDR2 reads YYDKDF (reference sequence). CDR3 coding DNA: TGTGCCACCAGCAGAGTTCGGGACAGTGTTAAATATACGCAGTATTTT. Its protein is CATSRVRDSVKYTQYF.

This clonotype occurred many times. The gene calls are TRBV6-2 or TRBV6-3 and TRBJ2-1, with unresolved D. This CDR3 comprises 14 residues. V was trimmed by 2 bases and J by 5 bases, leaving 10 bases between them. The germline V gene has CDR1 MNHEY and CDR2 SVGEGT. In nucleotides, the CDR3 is TGTGCCAGCAGTTACCCTAACCGAAACAATGAGCAGTTCTTC. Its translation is CASSYPNRNNEQFF.

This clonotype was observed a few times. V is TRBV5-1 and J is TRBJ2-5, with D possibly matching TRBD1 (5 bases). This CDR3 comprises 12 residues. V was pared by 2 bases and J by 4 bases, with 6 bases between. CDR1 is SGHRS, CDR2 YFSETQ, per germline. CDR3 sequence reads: CASSFQGETQYF. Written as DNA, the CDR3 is TGCGCCAGCAGCTTCCAGGGAGAGACCCAGTACTTC. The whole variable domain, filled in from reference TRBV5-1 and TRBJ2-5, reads KAGVTQTPRYLIKTRGQQVTLSCSPISGHRSVSWYQQTPGQGLQFLFEYFSETQRNKGNFPGRFSGRQFSNSRSEMNVSTLELGDSALYLCASSFQGETQYFGPGTRLLVL.

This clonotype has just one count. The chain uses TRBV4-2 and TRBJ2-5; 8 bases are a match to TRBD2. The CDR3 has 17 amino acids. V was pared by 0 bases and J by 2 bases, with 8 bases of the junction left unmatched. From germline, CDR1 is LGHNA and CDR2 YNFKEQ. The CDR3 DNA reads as TGTGCCAGCAGCCAAGAGGGGCAGCGGGGGCCACAAGAGACCCAGTACTTC. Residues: CASSQEGQRGPQETQYF.

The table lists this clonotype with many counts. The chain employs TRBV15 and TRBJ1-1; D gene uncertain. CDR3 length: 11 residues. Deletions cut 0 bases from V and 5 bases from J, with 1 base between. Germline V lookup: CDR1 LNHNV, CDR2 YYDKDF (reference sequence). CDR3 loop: CATSRETEAFF. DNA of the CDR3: TGTGCCACCAGCAGAGAGACTGAAGCTTTCTTT.

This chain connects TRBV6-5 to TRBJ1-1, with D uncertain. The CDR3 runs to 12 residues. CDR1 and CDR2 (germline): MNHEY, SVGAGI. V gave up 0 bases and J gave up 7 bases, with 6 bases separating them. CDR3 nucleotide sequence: TGTGCCAGCAGTTACTCGGGCAGTGAAGCTTTCTTT. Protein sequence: CASSYSGSEAFF.

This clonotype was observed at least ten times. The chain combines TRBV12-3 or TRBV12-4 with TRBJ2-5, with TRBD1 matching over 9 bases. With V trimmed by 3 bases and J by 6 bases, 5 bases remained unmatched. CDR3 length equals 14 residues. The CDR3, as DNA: TGTGCCAGCAGTTTTGGGGACAGGGTAAAGACCCAGTACTTC. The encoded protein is CASSFGDRVKTQYF.

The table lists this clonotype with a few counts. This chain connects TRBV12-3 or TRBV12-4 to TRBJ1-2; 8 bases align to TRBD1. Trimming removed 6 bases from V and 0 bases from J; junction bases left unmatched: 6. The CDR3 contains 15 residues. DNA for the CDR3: TGTGCCAGCAGGGGGGACAGGACCCCTAACTATGGCTACACCTTC. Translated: CASRGDRTPNYGYTF.

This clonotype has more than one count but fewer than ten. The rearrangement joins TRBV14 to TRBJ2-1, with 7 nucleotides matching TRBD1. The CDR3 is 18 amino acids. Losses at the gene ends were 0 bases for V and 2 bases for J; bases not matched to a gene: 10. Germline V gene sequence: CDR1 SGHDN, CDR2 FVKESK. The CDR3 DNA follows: TGTGCCAGCAGCCAAGACGCAAGGACAGGACGAGCCTACAATGAGCAGTTCTTC. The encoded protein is CASSQDARTGRAYNEQFF.

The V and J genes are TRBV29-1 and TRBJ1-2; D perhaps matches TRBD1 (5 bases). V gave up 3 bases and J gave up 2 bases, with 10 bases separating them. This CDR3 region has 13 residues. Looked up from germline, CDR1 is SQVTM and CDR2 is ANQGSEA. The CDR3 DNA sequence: TGCAGCGTTGAGCAGGGACTAAACTATGGCTACACCTTC. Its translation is CSVEQGLNYGYTF.

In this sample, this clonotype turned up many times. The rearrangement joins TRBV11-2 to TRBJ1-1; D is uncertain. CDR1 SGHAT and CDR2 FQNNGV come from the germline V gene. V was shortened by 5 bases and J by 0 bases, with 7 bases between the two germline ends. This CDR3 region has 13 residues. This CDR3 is CASSPFLNTEAFF. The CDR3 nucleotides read TGTGCCAGCAGCCCCTTCTTGAACACTGAAGCTTTCTTT.

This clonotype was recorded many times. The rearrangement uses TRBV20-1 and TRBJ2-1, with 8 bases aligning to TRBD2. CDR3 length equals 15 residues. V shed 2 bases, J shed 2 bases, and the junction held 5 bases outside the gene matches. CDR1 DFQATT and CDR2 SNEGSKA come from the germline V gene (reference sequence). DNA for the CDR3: TGCAGTGCTAGAAGTACTAGCGGAACCTACAATGAGCAGTTCTTC. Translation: CSARSTSGTYNEQFF.

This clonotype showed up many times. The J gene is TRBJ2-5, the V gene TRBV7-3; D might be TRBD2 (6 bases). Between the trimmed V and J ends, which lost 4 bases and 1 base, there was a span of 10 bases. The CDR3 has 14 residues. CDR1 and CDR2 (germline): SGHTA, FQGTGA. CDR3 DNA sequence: TGTGCCAGCAGCTCAATGGGGGGCCAAGAGACCCAGTACTTC. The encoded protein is CASSSMGGQETQYF.

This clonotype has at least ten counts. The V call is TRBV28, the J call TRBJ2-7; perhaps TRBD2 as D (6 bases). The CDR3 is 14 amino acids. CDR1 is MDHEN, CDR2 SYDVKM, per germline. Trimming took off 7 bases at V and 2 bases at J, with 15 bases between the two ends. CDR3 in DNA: TGTGCCAGCACCCGTGGGACTTTCGCCTACGAGCAGTACTTC. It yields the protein CASTRGTFAYEQYF.

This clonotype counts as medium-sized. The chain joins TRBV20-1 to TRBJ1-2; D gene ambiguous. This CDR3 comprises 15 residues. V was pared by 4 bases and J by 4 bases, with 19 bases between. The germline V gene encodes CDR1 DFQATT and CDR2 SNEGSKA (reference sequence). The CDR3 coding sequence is TGCAGTGCTAAAGCGTTGAGTCGGACGGCCTATGGCTACACCTTC. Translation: CSAKALSRTAYGYTF.